This entry concerns a single T cell receptor beta chain. This entry belongs to a study of T cell responses to AZD1222 COVID-19 vaccine. Repertoires were generated with immunoSEQ multiplex PCR, while TCRdb's copy carries only in-frame clones and drops some. This sample has 95,000 or so clones; roughly nine tenths occur once, and the top ten carry 3.7%. Germline CDR1 reads SGHTA; CDR2 reads FQGNSA. Trimming removed 5 bases at V and 1 base at J, with 14 bases between. The CDR3 spans 15 residues. The input for sequencing was peripheral blood, taken on day 0 of AZD1222 vaccination. The rearrangement joins TRBV7-2 to TRBJ1-1; D gene uncertain. The sequence was obtained from an adult in good health. The CDR3 spells CASSKRIGRNTEAFF. CDR3 sequence (DNA): TGTGCCAGCAGCAAAAGGATCGGCAGGAACACTGAAGCTTTCTTT.